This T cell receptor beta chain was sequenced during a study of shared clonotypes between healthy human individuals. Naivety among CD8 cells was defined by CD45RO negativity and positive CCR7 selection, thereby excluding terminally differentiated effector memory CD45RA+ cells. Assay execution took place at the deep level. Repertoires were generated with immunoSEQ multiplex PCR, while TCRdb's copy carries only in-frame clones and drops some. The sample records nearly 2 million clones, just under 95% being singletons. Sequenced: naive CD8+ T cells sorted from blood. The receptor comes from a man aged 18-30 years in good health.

This chain's CDR3 is CASSAPGGHIQYF. The CDR3 DNA is TGTGCCAGCAGTGCCCCAGGCGGGCACATTCAGTACTTC. The rearrangement joins TRBV2 to TRBJ2-4; the D gene is possibly TRBD2 (5 bases). The V gene lost 4 bases and the J gene lost 8 bases, with 12 bases spanning the gap. The CDR3 is made up of 13 amino acids. CDR1 and CDR2 (germline): SNHLY, FYNNEI.